These 7 T cell receptor beta chains share one sample of origin, sequenced in a study of blood T cell repertoires in COVID-19. Only in-frame clones appear in the TCRdb table, and some are missing; sequencing was by immunoSEQ multiplex PCR. The table shows nearly 300,000 clones, with roughly 89% occurring only once. Sequenced input: PBMCs or T cells enriched from blood (not recorded which). The source is a woman between 50 and 59 years old who had been exposed to COVID-19.

The V gene is TRBV3-1 (or the pseudogene TRBV3-2), the J gene TRBJ1-6; D is unresolved. Germline CDR1 is LGHDT and CDR2 is YNNKEL (reference sequence). Between the trimmed V and J ends, which lost 4 bases and 10 bases, there was a span of 17 bases. CDR3 length equals 15 residues. CDR3 amino acids: CASSPTELYDSPLHF. The CDR3 coding sequence is TGTGCCAGCAGCCCGACTGAGCTATATGACTCACCCCTCCACTTT.

This sequence joins TRBV30 and TRBJ1-2; the D gene is possibly TRBD1 (5 bases). This CDR3 comprises 13 residues. Germline values: CDR1 GTSNPN, CDR2 SVGIG (reference sequence). V dropped 3 bases and J dropped 2 bases, with 10 bases sitting between them. Here the CDR3 reads CAWRDTANYGYTF. CDR3 sequence (DNA): TGTGCCTGGAGGGACACAGCAAACTATGGCTACACCTTC.

J is TRBJ1-2 and V is TRBV7-2; tentatively, D is TRBD1 (6 bases). This CDR3 has 14 residues. V was trimmed by 5 bases and J by 3 bases, leaving 13 bases between them. The V gene's germline CDR1 is SGHTA and CDR2 FQGNSA. In nucleotides, the CDR3 is TGTGCCAGCAGCCAAGGGGGGGGGCACTATGGCTACACCTTC. This encodes CASSQGGGHYGYTF.

The chain is built from TRBV5-4 and TRBJ1-2, with 7 bases that match TRBD1. Trimming removed 6 bases from V and 4 bases from J; junction bases left unmatched: 9. The CDR3 sequence is 14 residues long. Looked up from germline, CDR1 is SGHNT and CDR2 is YYREEE (reference sequence). CDR3 sequence: CASNVDREGYGYTF. The CDR3 coding sequence is TGTGCCAGCAACGTTGACAGGGAAGGCTATGGCTACACCTTC.

The rearrangement uses TRBV7-8 and TRBJ2-2; D is perhaps TRBD1 (5 bases). The CDR3 is made up of 17 amino acids. CDR1 is SGHVS and CDR2 is FQNEAQ in the germline V gene. Trimming shortened V by 11 bases and J by 4 bases, and 26 bases separated the two germline ends. The CDR3 sequence is CAGPTQGSYHGTGELFF. CDR3 nucleotides: TGTGCCGGCCCGACGCAGGGTTCGTATCACGGCACCGGGGAGCTGTTTTTT.

This sequence joins TRBV7-2 and TRBJ2-3; possibly TRBD1 for D (6 bases). The CDR3 runs to 14 residues. The V gene lost 5 bases and the J gene lost 2 bases, with 11 bases spanning the gap. CDR1 is SGHTA and CDR2 is FQGNSA in the germline V gene. The DNA for the CDR3 is TGTGCCAGCAGCCGGGACACATTCACAGATACGCAGTATTTT. It codes for CASSRDTFTDTQYF.

V usage is TRBV29-1 and J usage is TRBJ1-3, with 7 positions matching TRBD1. This CDR3 comprises 15 residues. Germline CDR1 SQVTM, CDR2 ANQGSEA. V was pared by 7 bases and J by 0 bases, with 9 bases of the junction left unmatched. The CDR3 protein is CSASETGNSGNTIYF. CDR3 bases: TGCAGCGCCTCAGAGACAGGGAACTCTGGAAACACCATATATTTT.